Following are 2 T cell receptor beta chains from one sample sequenced in a study of early T cells in non-severe SARS-CoV-2 infection. TCRdb re-called the 5' RACE reads with MiXCR, one entry per CDR3 protein. The sample lists roughly 64,000 distinct CDR3 sequences; about 12% were seen once. The source material was whole blood. Receptors originate from an adult who was a healthcare worker with PCR-confirmed SARS-CoV-2 infection or an uninfected control (not recorded which).

The V and J genes are TRBV19 and TRBJ2-3; TRBD2 matches 7 bases. Trimming cost V 4 bases and J 3 bases; bases outside gene matches: 7. This CDR3 has 15 residues. CDR1 LNHDA and CDR2 SQIVND come from the germline V gene (reference sequence). The CDR3 DNA reads as TGTGCCAGTAGTAGGAGGACTAGTGTGACAGATACGCAGTATTTT. Protein: CASSRRTSVTDTQYF.

The sample holds many counts of this clonotype. The chain couples TRBV7-2 to TRBJ1-1; tentative D call: TRBD1 (5 bases). The CDR3 covers 16 residues. Germline loops: CDR1 SGHTA, CDR2 FQGNSA. Trimming cost V 5 bases and J 4 bases, with 20 bases left between them. As DNA, the CDR3 is TGTGCCAGCAGCCCTAGGGGAGGGGCGGGGGGCACTGAAGCTTTCTTT. Translation gives CASSPRGGAGGTEAFF.